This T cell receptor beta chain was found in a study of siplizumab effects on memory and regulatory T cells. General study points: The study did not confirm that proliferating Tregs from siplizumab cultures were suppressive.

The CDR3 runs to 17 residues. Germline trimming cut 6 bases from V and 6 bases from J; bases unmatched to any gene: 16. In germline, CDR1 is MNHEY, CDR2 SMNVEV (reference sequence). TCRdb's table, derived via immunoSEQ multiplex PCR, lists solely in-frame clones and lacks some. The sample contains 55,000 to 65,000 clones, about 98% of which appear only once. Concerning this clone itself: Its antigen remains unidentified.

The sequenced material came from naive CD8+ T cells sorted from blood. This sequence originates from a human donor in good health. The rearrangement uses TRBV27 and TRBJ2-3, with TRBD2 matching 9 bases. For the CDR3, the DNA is TGTGCCAGCAGGCCCAGGGTTCCTAGCGGGATAGGCGATACGCAGTATTTT. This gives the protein CASRPRVPSGIGDTQYF.